Following are 20 T cell receptor beta chains from one sample sequenced in a study of T cell responses to AZD1222 COVID-19 vaccine. Data came from immunoSEQ multiplex PCR; TCRdb stores just in-frame clones and leaves some out. The sample has about 88,000 clones, about nine tenths seen once. Sequencing used peripheral blood, obtained 28 days after the second AZD1222 dose. Receptor source: an adult who received the AZD1222 COVID-19 vaccine.

This clone was recorded only once. The chain has TRBV6-1 and TRBJ1-5; D gene unclear. Deletions cut 0 bases from V and 1 base from J, with 7 bases between. CDR1 is MNHNS, CDR2 SASEGT, per germline. The CDR3 is 15 residues long. CDR3 nucleotide sequence: TGTGCCAGCAGTGAAGCGCTTCACAGCAATCAGCCCCAGCATTTT. As protein: CASSEALHSNQPQHF.

CDR3 in amino acids: CSASRGGQTQYF. The CDR3 coding sequence is TGCAGTGCTAGTCGGGGGGGACAGACCCAGTACTTC. The rearrangement links TRBV20-1 to TRBJ2-5, with TRBD2 matching 8 bases. The CDR3 spans 12 residues. V lost 3 bases to trimming and J lost 6 bases; unmatched junction nucleotides: 3. Germline V CDR1 and CDR2: DFQATT, SNEGSKA (reference sequence).

The rearrangement joins TRBV4-3 to TRBJ1-1; 7 bases line up with TRBD1. Germline-derived CDR1 and CDR2 are LGHNA and YSLEER. CDR3 length: 16 residues. V was pared by 1 base and J by 5 bases, with 10 bases of the junction left unmatched. In nucleotides, the CDR3 is TGCGCCAGCAGCCAAGGCGGGGTACAGGGGAGGACTGAAGCTTTCTTT. Its protein product is CASSQGGVQGRTEAFF.

The chain employs TRBV11-3 and TRBJ2-1; maybe TRBD2 (6 bases). The V end lost 1 base, the J end lost 2 bases, and 12 bases lay between the germline ends. This CDR3 has 16 amino acids. The germline gives CDR1 SGHNT, CDR2 YENEEA. CDR3 DNA: TGTGCCAGCAGCTTAGCAGGGACTGAACCCTACAATGAGCAGTTCTTC. The encoded protein is CASSLAGTEPYNEQFF. Full variable domain (rest looked up from reference TRBV11-3 and TRBJ2-1): EAGVVQSPRYKIIEKKQPVAFWCNPISGHNTLYWYLQNLGQGPELLIRYENEEAVDDSQLPKDRFSAERLKGVDSTLKIQPAELGDSAVYLCASSLAGTEPYNEQFFGPGTRLTVL.

This chain uses TRBV15 with TRBJ1-2; D is perhaps TRBD1 (5 bases). Trimming left V 4 bases short and J 2 bases short, with 8 bases between. The V gene's germline CDR1 is LNHNV and CDR2 YYDKDF (reference sequence). CDR3 length: 13 amino acids. As DNA, the CDR3 is TGTGCCACCAGCACAGGGACCAACTATGGCTACACCTTC. Translating gives CATSTGTNYGYTF.

The chain recombines TRBV21-1 with TRBJ2-7; TRBD2 is taken as the D call from the table, unchecked against the DNA. TRBV21-1 is a pseudogene locus. CDR3 length: 18 residues. The CDR3 DNA follows: TGTGCCAGCAGGCCGGGGACTAGCGGGGGGACCAGCTCCTACGAGCAGTACTTC. As protein: CASRPGTSGGTSSYEQYF.

CDR3: CASSSLEVGRTDTQYF. The CDR3 DNA reads as TGTGCCAGCAGCTCCCTAGAAGTAGGCCGCACAGATACGCAGTATTTT. This chain uses TRBV11-2 with TRBJ2-3; D not certain. Germline CDR1 reads SGHAT; CDR2 reads FQNNGV. The CDR3 covers 16 residues. V shed 4 bases and J shed 1 base, with 15 bases lying between them.

This clone was counted a single time. CDR3 sequence: CASSFEAGTGNYGYTF. CDR3 nucleotides: TGTGCCAGCAGCTTCGAGGCCGGGACAGGGAACTATGGCTACACCTTC. V gene TRBV5-4 combines with J gene TRBJ1-2, with 9 nucleotides matching TRBD1. The CDR3 loop spans 16 amino acids. The germline V gene has CDR1 SGHNT and CDR2 YYREEE (reference sequence). V shed 2 bases, J shed 2 bases, and the junction held 7 bases outside the gene matches.

The table lists this clone with a count of one. The J gene is TRBJ1-5, the V gene TRBV3-1 (or the pseudogene TRBV3-2), with a weak D call TRBD1 (5 bases). Between the trimmed V and J ends, which lost 0 bases and 2 bases, there was a span of 14 bases. This CDR3 spans 17 amino acids. In germline, CDR1 is LGHDT, CDR2 YNNKEL (reference sequence). CDR3 amino acids: CASSQEMGGSGNQPQHF. The CDR3 DNA is TGTGCCAGCAGCCAAGAAATGGGGGGAAGCGGCAATCAGCCCCAGCATTTT.

V is TRBV12-3 or TRBV12-4 and J is TRBJ1-6; 8 bases match TRBD1. The CDR3 is made up of 13 amino acids. The junction had 5 bases not matched to a gene; V was cut back by 6 bases and J by 10 bases. The CDR3 DNA reads as TGTGCCAGCAGCCTCGGACAGGGATCACCCCTCCACTTT. It is translated as CASSLGQGSPLHF.

The V gene is TRBV3-1 (or the pseudogene TRBV3-2), the J gene TRBJ2-5, with D uncertain. Germline CDR1 LGHDT, CDR2 YNNKEL (reference sequence). The V gene lost 3 bases and the J gene lost 0 bases, with 2 bases spanning the gap. The CDR3 extends over 12 amino acids. The CDR3 loop reads CASSHYQETQYF. Written as DNA, the CDR3 is TGTGCCAGCAGCCATTACCAAGAGACCCAGTACTTC.

The chain uses TRBV18 and TRBJ1-5; D gene uncertain. This CDR3 is 17 amino acids long. CDR1 and CDR2 from the germline V gene are KGHSH and LQKENI. V was shortened by 3 bases and J by 0 bases, with 15 bases between the two germline ends. The CDR3 DNA sequence: TGTGCCAGCTCACCGTTCAGAGAGCGTTATAGCAATCAGCCCCAGCATTTT. Translation gives CASSPFRERYSNQPQHF.

CDR3 sequence: CASSPYGLQPGELFF. For the CDR3, the DNA is TGCGCCAGCAGTCCATATGGACTGCAACCCGGGGAGCTGTTTTTT. The chain employs TRBV4-1 and TRBJ2-2, with TRBD2 as a possible D gene (5 bases). The CDR3 loop spans 15 amino acids. Trimming removed 6 bases from V and 6 bases from J, with 17 bases in between. The germline gives CDR1 MGHRA, CDR2 YSYEKL.

This clone has only one observation. The rearrangement joins TRBV7-2 to TRBJ2-3; D is uncertain. The CDR3 is made up of 15 amino acids. Looked up from germline, CDR1 is SGHTA and CDR2 is FQGNSA. Trimming pared 3 bases from V and 0 bases from J, leaving 10 bases between. The CDR3 nucleotides are TGTGCCAGCAGCTTGGCTCCGCTTAGCACAGATACGCAGTATTTT. It codes for CASSLAPLSTDTQYF.

This clone was detected once. The rearrangement links TRBV6-2 or TRBV6-3 to TRBJ1-2; D gene unclear. The ends were cut back, 2 bases at V and 1 base at J, with 20 bases in the middle. The CDR3 covers 18 residues. Germline-derived CDR1 and CDR2 are MNHEY and SVGEGT. The CDR3 bases are TGTGCCAGCAGTTACCCTCAAGGGAGAAGCCTTTTTAACTATGGCTACACCTTC. It is translated as CASSYPQGRSLFNYGYTF.

This chain links TRBV7-9 with TRBJ2-5; TRBD2 matches at 11 bases. The CDR3 runs 16 residues. The germline gives CDR1 SEHNR, CDR2 FQNEAQ (reference sequence). V lost 5 bases to trimming and J lost 5 bases; unmatched junction nucleotides: 10. In DNA form, the CDR3 reads TGTGCCAGCAGCCCCTCCCGGGCTAGCGGGGGGGAGACCCAGTACTTC. It yields the protein CASSPSRASGGETQYF.

The rearrangement links TRBV9 to TRBJ1-2, with D uncertain. The CDR3 totals 14 residues. Germline CDR1 and CDR2: SGDLS and YYNGEE. V was cut by 4 bases and J by 2 bases, with 12 bases left in between. The CDR3, as DNA: TGTGCCAGCAGCCAAGTAGGCTCAAACTATGGCTACACCTTC. Protein: CASSQVGSNYGYTF.

V and J are TRBV6-1 and TRBJ1-2; weak D call: TRBD1 (6 bases). The CDR3 runs 14 residues. Trimming took 0 bases from V and 6 from J, leaving 11 bases between them. The germline gives CDR1 MNHNS, CDR2 SASEGT. CDR3 amino acids: CASSEAGRDNGYTF. The CDR3 DNA follows: TGTGCCAGCAGTGAAGCGGGCAGGGACAATGGCTACACCTTC.

The chain is built from TRBV5-1 and TRBJ1-4; 8 bases fit TRBD1. Germline CDR1 is SGHRS and CDR2 is YFSETQ. The CDR3 is 15 amino acids. The ends lost 4 bases at V and 1 base at J; junction bases unmatched: 3. CDR3 nucleotide sequence: TGCGCCAGCAGCCCCACAGGGGGAACTAATGAAAAACTGTTTTTT. It yields the protein CASSPTGGTNEKLFF.

Here the CDR3 reads CASSLRRKAYEQYF. In DNA form, the CDR3 reads TGTGCCAGCAGCTTACGGCGCAAAGCCTACGAGCAGTACTTC. The genes are TRBV7-2 and TRBJ2-7; D gene ambiguous. V was trimmed by 2 bases and J by 2 bases, leaving 10 bases between them. The germline V gene has CDR1 SGHTA and CDR2 FQGNSA. The CDR3 has 14 residues.